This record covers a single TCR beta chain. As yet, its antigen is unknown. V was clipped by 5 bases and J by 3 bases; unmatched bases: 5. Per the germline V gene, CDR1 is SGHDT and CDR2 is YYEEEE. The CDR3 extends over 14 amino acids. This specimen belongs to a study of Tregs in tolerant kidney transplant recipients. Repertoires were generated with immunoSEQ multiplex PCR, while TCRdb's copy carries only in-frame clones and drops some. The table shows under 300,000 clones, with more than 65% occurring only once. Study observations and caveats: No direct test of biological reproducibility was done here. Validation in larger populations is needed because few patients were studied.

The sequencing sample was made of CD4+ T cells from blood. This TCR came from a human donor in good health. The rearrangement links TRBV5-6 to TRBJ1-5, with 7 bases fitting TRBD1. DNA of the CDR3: TGTGCCAGCAGTGCTGACAGGGCCAATCAGCCCCAGCATTTT. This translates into CASSADRANQPQHF. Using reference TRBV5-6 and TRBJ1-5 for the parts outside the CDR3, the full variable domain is DAGVTQSPTHLIKTRGQQVTLRCSPKSGHDTVSWYQQALGQGPQFIFQYYEEEERQRGNFPDRFSGHQFPNYSSELNVNALLLGDSALYLCASSADRANQPQHFGDGTRLSIL.